These T cell receptor beta chains were read from a single sample in a study of CD8 T cells in Susac syndrome. TCRdb reprocessed the immunoSEQ multiplex PCR reads with MiXCR, giving one entry per CDR3 protein. Of 150,000 to 200,000 distinct CDR3 sequences listed, around 96% are singletons. Material: CD4+ T cells from PBMCs. These receptors all stem from a human donor in good health. The CDR3 runs from the conserved cysteine through the conserved F or W. A D gene is named only where the DNA matches it firmly. Some rows have no size entry. The others give once, few or many, or a class for an expanded clone.

d_call j_call clone_size v_call cdr3_nt cdr3_aa
. TRBJ2-5 . TRBV11-2 TGTGCCAGCAGCTTCGGGTCGGTAGAGACCCAGTACTTC CASSFGSVETQYF
TRBD1 TRBJ1-2 . TRBV5-1 TGCGCCAGCAGCTGGGGACAGGGGGCGAATGGCTACACCTTC CASSWGQGANGYTF
. TRBJ1-6 . TRBV12-3/TRBV12-4 TGTGCCAGCAGTTTAACCTGGGATGGGTCCTATAATTCACCCCTCCACTTT CASSLTWDGSYNSPLHF
TRBD1 TRBJ1-2 . TRBV20-1 TGCATTGGACAGGGGAAAAGCGACTATGGCTACACCTTC CIGQGKSDYGYTF
. TRBJ1-1 . TRBV30 TGTGCCTGGAGAGCGGGGCCTACTAGAGCTTTCTTT CAWRAGPTRAFF
TRBD1 TRBJ1-2 once TRBV28 TGTGCCAGCAGTGACAGGGTGCGTGGCTACACCTTC CASSDRVRGYTF
TRBD1 TRBJ1-2 once TRBV4-3 TGCGCCAGCAGCCAAGTGCGGCAGGGGGCGCACGGCTACACCTTC CASSQVRQGAHGYTF
. TRBJ2-3 . TRBV20-1 TGCAGCGGACGGGAACTAGCAAGTACAGATACGCAGTATTTT CSGRELASTDTQYF
. TRBJ2-1 . TRBV3-1 TGTGCCAGCAGCCGCGGCGGGGACCCCTACAATGAGCAGTTCTTC CASSRGGDPYNEQFF
TRBD1 TRBJ1-2 . TRBV30 TGTGCCTGGAGTGCAACTTACAGGGGTATCTATGGCTACACCTTC CAWSATYRGIYGYTF
TRBD2 TRBJ2-5 . TRBV7-9 TGTGCCAGCAGCGCGACTAGCGGGGAGGAGACCCAGTACTTC CASSATSGEETQYF